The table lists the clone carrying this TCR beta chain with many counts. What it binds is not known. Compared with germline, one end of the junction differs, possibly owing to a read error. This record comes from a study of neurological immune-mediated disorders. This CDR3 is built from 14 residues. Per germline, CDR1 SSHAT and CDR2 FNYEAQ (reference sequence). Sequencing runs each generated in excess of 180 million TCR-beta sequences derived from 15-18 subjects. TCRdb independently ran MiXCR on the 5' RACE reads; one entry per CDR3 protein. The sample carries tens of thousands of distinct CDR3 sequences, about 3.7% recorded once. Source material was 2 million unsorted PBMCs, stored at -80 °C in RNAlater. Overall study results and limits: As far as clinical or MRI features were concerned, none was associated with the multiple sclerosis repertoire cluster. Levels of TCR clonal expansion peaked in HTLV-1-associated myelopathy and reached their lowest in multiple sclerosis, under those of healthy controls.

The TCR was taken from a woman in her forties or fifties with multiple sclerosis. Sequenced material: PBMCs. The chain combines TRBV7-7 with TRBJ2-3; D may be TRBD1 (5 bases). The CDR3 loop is CASSLGVGLDTQYF. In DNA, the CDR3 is TGTGCTAGCAGCTTAGGGGTCGGATTAGATACGCAGTATTTT.